This is a list of T cell receptor beta chains from one sample in a study of early T cells in non-severe SARS-CoV-2 infection. Using its own MiXCR run on the 5' RACE reads, TCRdb lists one record per CDR3 protein. Found here are some 30,000 distinct CDR3 sequences, approximately 5.2% of them singletons; the top ten hold around 13%. The sample comprised whole blood. The receptors come from an adult who was a healthcare worker with PCR-confirmed SARS-CoV-2 infection or an uninfected control (not recorded which). Each CDR3 is given with its conserved first and last residue. The D gene is left open where the match is weak. The size field is filled for only some rows; it gives once, few, many or a size class.

DNA | CDR3 | size | V | D | J
TGTGCCAGCAGCTCATTCCTGGGCAGCACAGATACGCAGTATTTT | CASSSFLGSTDTQYF | many | TRBV7-9 | . | TRBJ2-3
TGTGCCAGCAGTAACACGCGCGGGACAGGGAACTATGGCTACACCTTC | CASSNTRGTGNYGYTF | many | TRBV6-2/TRBV6-3 | TRBD1 | TRBJ1-2
TGTGCTAGTGGTACGGGACAGGGACCCGATACGCAGTATTTT | CASGTGQGPDTQYF | many | TRBV12-5 | TRBD1 | TRBJ2-3
TGTGCCAGCAGTTTACCTCGGACTAGCGGGGGGAATGAGCAGTTCTTC | CASSLPRTSGGNEQFF | few | TRBV12-3/TRBV12-4 | TRBD2 | TRBJ2-1
TGTGCCAGCAGTGAGGCCGGGACAGGGTCTATGGAGCAGTACTTC | CASSEAGTGSMEQYF | many | TRBV6-1 | TRBD1 | TRBJ2-7
TGTGCCAGCAGCGGGGCAGGGGGCAGCGGGCAGCCCCAGCATTTT | CASSGAGGSGQPQHF | many | TRBV7-9 | TRBD1 | TRBJ1-5
TGTGCCAGCAGTTACGGGAGGCTAGCAGAGACCCAGTACTTC | CASSYGRLAETQYF | many | TRBV6-5 | . | TRBJ2-5
TGTGCCAGTAGTTCGGTGGAAGAGACCCAGTACTTC | CASSSVEETQYF | many | TRBV19 | . | TRBJ2-5
TGTGCCAGCAGCGCACCGGGCCTCAATGAGCAGTTCTTC | CASSAPGLNEQFF | many | TRBV7-3 | . | TRBJ2-1
TGTGCCAGCAGTCCTCCCCGGACAGGGAACTATGGCTACACCTTC | CASSPPRTGNYGYTF | few | TRBV28 | TRBD1 | TRBJ1-2
TGTGCCAGCAGCCGAAAACCAGGGGCAGGTCTCGAGCAGTACTTC | CASSRKPGAGLEQYF | few | TRBV6-2/TRBV6-3 | . | TRBJ2-7
TGTGCCAGCAGCCAATCGGGCTTCGAGCAGTACTTC | CASSQSGFEQYF | many | TRBV7-9 | . | TRBJ2-7
TGTGCCAGCAGCCCAGGACAGGGTTCGGGCTATGGCTACACCTTC | CASSPGQGSGYGYTF | many | TRBV7-6 | TRBD1 | TRBJ1-2
TGTGCCAGCAGCGGTCAGGAAGATACGCAGTATTTT | CASSGQEDTQYF | many | TRBV7-9 | . | TRBJ2-3
TGTGCCTGGAGTGAGGGAGCCGGGGCACGGATGGGGTACGAGCAGTACTTC | CAWSEGAGARMGYEQYF | medium-sized | TRBV30 | . | TRBJ2-7
TGTGCCAGTAGTATAGGGGGAGATTACAATGAGCAGTTCTTC | CASSIGGDYNEQFF | many | TRBV19 | . | TRBJ2-1
TGCGCCAGCAGCCGGGGACTAGCGGAAGAAGAGACCCAGTACTTC | CASSRGLAEEETQYF | . | TRBV5-1 | TRBD2 | TRBJ2-5
TGCAGTGCTAGAGAGACAGGGACGGCCGAGCAGTACTTC | CSARETGTAEQYF | many | TRBV20-1 | TRBD1 | TRBJ2-7
TGTGCCAGCAGCCCGAGGGGCTTAGCGGGGCCGAGGGATACGCAGTATTTT | CASSPRGLAGPRDTQYF | few | TRBV7-2 | TRBD2 | TRBJ2-3
TGCGCCAGCAGCATGGATGCTGGGGCCAACGTCCTGACTTTC | CASSMDAGANVLTF | many | TRBV4-3 | . | TRBJ2-6
TGTGCCAGCAGCCAAGATATGGGCTTCGGGCTGTTTTTT | CASSQDMGFGLFF | many | TRBV14 | . | TRBJ2-2
TGCGCCAGCAGCGCGGGACAGGGGCCCAACGAGCAGTACTTC | CASSAGQGPNEQYF | many | TRBV5-1 | TRBD1 | TRBJ2-7
TGTGCCAGCAGTCCCGCGGTCCAATTTGGCACAGATACGCAGTATTTT | CASSPAVQFGTDTQYF | many | TRBV6-2/TRBV6-3 | . | TRBJ2-3
TGTGCCAGCAGTCCCTGGACTAGCGGGGGCACCGGGGAGCTGTTTTTT | CASSPWTSGGTGELFF | many | TRBV27 | TRBD2 | TRBJ2-2
TGCAGTGCTCCCAGGGTGGGGAACACTGAAGCTTTCTTT | CSAPRVGNTEAFF | many | TRBV20-1 | . | TRBJ1-1
TGCAGTGCTCGACTAGCGGGGGACACAGATACGCAGTATTTT | CSARLAGDTDTQYF | many | TRBV20-1 | TRBD2 | TRBJ2-3
TGTGCCAGCAGCTCCCTTACCTCCATAGGGACCCAGTACTTC | CASSSLTSIGTQYF | . | TRBV11-2 | . | TRBJ2-5
TGTGCCAGCAGTAGGGGAATTGACAATCAGCCCCAGCATTTT | CASSRGIDNQPQHF | few | TRBV6-2/TRBV6-3 | . | TRBJ1-5
TGCGCCAGCAGCGTAAGCGGGGAAGTAGATACGCAGTATTTT | CASSVSGEVDTQYF | many | TRBV5-1 | TRBD2 | TRBJ2-3
TGCGCCAGCAGCTTGGAAGGGGGGAACACTGAAGCTTTCTTT | CASSLEGGNTEAFF | . | TRBV5-1 | . | TRBJ1-1
TGTGCCAGCAGTCCGGTAGAGAACACTGAAGCTTTCTTT | CASSPVENTEAFF | . | TRBV28 | . | TRBJ1-1
TGTGCCAGCAGTCCGAGGGACTATAACGACGTGTTCTTC | CASSPRDYNDVFF | many | TRBV27 | TRBD2 | TRBJ2-1
TGCGCCAGCAGTGAGTCGGGAGAGGATACGCAGTATTTT | CASSESGEDTQYF | . | TRBV10-2 | . | TRBJ2-3
TGCAGCATCCAGACAGGGAGTACGCAGTATTTT | CSIQTGSTQYF | . | TRBV29-1 | TRBD1 | TRBJ2-3
TGTGCCAGCAGCCCCCCAGTGAGGGATGAGCAGTTCTTC | CASSPPVRDEQFF | many | TRBV7-8 | . | TRBJ2-1
TGTGCCAGCAGCTTGGGGGACAGGGTTTCCTACGAGCAGTACTTC | CASSLGDRVSYEQYF | . | TRBV5-6 | TRBD1 | TRBJ2-7
TGCAGTGCTAGACAGGGTTCGGGCAATCAGCCCCAGCATTTT | CSARQGSGNQPQHF | many | TRBV20-1 | . | TRBJ1-5
TGCAGTGCTAGAAATCAGCCCCAGCATTTT | CSARNQPQHF | many | TRBV20-1 | . | TRBJ1-5
TGTGCTAGTGTCAAACCTCGGGGTTACACAGATACGCAGTATTTT | CASVKPRGYTDTQYF | many | TRBV12-5 | . | TRBJ2-3
TGCAGTGCTCGGGACAGACGGGACGCCGGGGAGCTGTTTTTT | CSARDRRDAGELFF | few | TRBV20-1 | TRBD1 | TRBJ2-2
TGTGCCATCAGGGGTGGTAATTCACCCCTCCACTTT | CAIRGGNSPLHF | many | TRBV10-3 | . | TRBJ1-6
TGTGCCAGCAGCAATAACAGGGGAATAATCTTC | CASSNNRGIIF | . | TRBV7-8 | TRBD1 | TRBJ2-1
TGTGCCAGCAGCTTATCCCAGGGATTCTACAATGAGCAGTTCTTC | CASSLSQGFYNEQFF | many | TRBV7-2 | . | TRBJ2-1
TGTGCCAGCAGCACTAGACAGGGGGGCTCAACTAATGAAAAACTGTTTTTT | CASSTRQGGSTNEKLFF | many | TRBV7-9 | TRBD1 | TRBJ1-4
TGTGCCAGCAGTCGGGACAGAACTTATGGCTACACCTTC | CASSRDRTYGYTF | few | TRBV7-2 | TRBD1 | TRBJ1-2
TGTGCCAGCAGCTTAGGGACAAGGGGCTCCGAGGATGAGCAGTTCTTC | CASSLGTRGSEDEQFF | . | TRBV7-9 | . | TRBJ2-1
TGTGCCAGCAATCTTGGGGGACGCAGGCAAGAGACCCAGTACTTC | CASNLGGRRQETQYF | few | TRBV3-1 | . | TRBJ2-5
TGCGCCAGCAGCCGCGGACAGGGTCCCACTGAAGCTTTCTTT | CASSRGQGPTEAFF | many | TRBV5-1 | TRBD1 | TRBJ1-1
TGTGCCAGCAGCTTACAGGGGGGGACTGAAGCTTTCTTT | CASSLQGGTEAFF | many | TRBV7-3 | TRBD1 | TRBJ1-1
TGTGCCAGCAGCTTAGTTGGCGGGGGGGCCTACGAGCAGTACTTC | CASSLVGGGAYEQYF | many | TRBV11-2 | TRBD2 | TRBJ2-7
TGTGCCAGCAGCCCCGACCTGCCGACGGGGGGTTCTTACAATGAGCAGTTCTTC | CASSPDLPTGGSYNEQFF | many | TRBV7-9 | TRBD2 | TRBJ2-1
TGTGCCAGCAGTGACCTGGACAGGGCCCAAGAGACCCAGTACTTC | CASSDLDRAQETQYF | many | TRBV6-4 | TRBD1 | TRBJ2-5
TGTGCCAGCGGGGTCAGTTTCCAGGGAGCTGAAGCTTTCTTT | CASGVSFQGAEAFF | many | TRBV28 | . | TRBJ1-1
TGCGCCAGCACTTTTTCTCTAGCGGACCAAAGGAATGAGCAGTTCTTC | CASTFSLADQRNEQFF | many | TRBV5-1 | TRBD2 | TRBJ2-1
TGCAGTGCTATTAGCGGGGGGGAAGCAGATACGCAGTATTTT | CSAISGGEADTQYF | many | TRBV20-1 | TRBD2 | TRBJ2-3
TGTGCCATCAGGCCAGACAGGACCTCCTACAATGAGCAGTTCTTC | CAIRPDRTSYNEQFF | many | TRBV10-3 | . | TRBJ2-1
TGCGCCAGCTGTCGGGGGAGCGGTGGCACAGATACGCAGTATTTT | CASCRGSGGTDTQYF | many | TRBV10-2 | . | TRBJ2-3